This T cell receptor beta chain came from a study of blood T cell repertoires in COVID-19 (dated by TCRdb to 2019 to 2021). Regarding the research as a whole: Samples from collaborators originated in the United States, Italy and Spain and spanned both the acute and convalescent phases of COVID-19. The material from the prospective study consisted of cDNA or gDNA derived from T cells, B-cell-depleted T cells, or PBMCs. Deeply sampled blood TCRbeta repertoires from subjects exposed to, actively infected with, or recovered from COVID-19 were included in the dataset. A freely available public database, intended as a resource for researchers studying the immune response to SARS-CoV-2, is where the repertoires were released. The samples were drawn from two sources: the first 160 participants of the ongoing ImmuneRACE study, and 950 to 1,500 subjects contributed by 6 global collaborators. A de-identified subject ID, COVID-19 status, age in years and sex were almost always included in the sample metadata. HLA class I and class II types, where available, came from metadata supplied by the sample provider rather than from assay-based typing. Findings and caveats that apply to the study as a whole: How much clinical and demographic metadata was included differed by source and by participant, and the metadata was provided uncurated.

The CDR3, from cysteine to phenylalanine, totals 14 residues. Solely the CDR3 DNA is kept, with 42 bases framed from the first base. V loses 0 bases at its end and J loses 8 bases; junction bases beyond the gene matches: 6. Taken from the germline V gene, the CDR1 and CDR2 loops are SGHRS and YFSETQ. In the prospective study, participants were about 18 to 90 years old, resided in fewer than 25 geographic areas of the United States, and were enrolled through a virtual design. Cohort assignment in the prospective study relied on participant-reported clinical history from a screening survey and a study questionnaire. Recovered participants in ImmuneRACE Cohort 3 were defined by two consecutive negative NP/OP PCR tests, clearance by a healthcare professional, or resolution of symptoms. Mobile phlebotomists in the prospective study collected whole blood, serum and a nasopharyngeal or oropharyngeal swab from every participant. Over an approximately 2-month period, participants in the prospective study had the option of providing additional blood draws and questionnaires. Before DNA extraction, prospective study blood samples were shipped either frozen or at room temperature.

The immunoSEQ Assay, a bias-controlled multiplex PCR, was used to amplify TCRbeta CDR3 regions from genomic DNA. On the authors' methods: Within the assay, amplification of reference gene primers was used to estimate how many nucleated cells each sample contained. To quantify the absolute abundance of each unique TCRbeta CDR3 rearrangement, sequence reads were collapsed and filtered. Productive Simpson clonality was computed per sample as the square root of Simpson's diversity index over productive rearrangements. Here the immuneACCESS table is served through TCRdb, limited to in-frame sequences with V and J called. Missing clones are a known gap in these copies; in checked studies unresolved V genes cover under half, and the rest lacks a known reason. V and J calls and clone size are as listed in that table; D and trimming were resolved from the DNA. Here the sample has some 300,000 clones; around nine tenths occur a single time. The ten largest clones add up to roughly 8.9% of the sample.

Details on this clone: The clone's antigen remains unknown. No qualities accompany the bases; no much larger clone lies one base away.

This receptor was taken from a woman between 40 and 55 years old who had recovered from COVID-19. What was sequenced was PBMCs or T cells enriched from blood (not recorded which). The rearrangement joined TRBV5-1 to TRBJ1-2; a stretch of 8 junction bases matches TRBD1. At the DNA level, the sequence is TGCGCCAGCAGCTTGGAGGGACAGGATCTGGGCTACACCTTC. Translated, this gives CASSLEGQDLGYTF. The CDR3 plus the reference TRBV5-1 and TRBJ1-2 genes for the other parts give the full variable domain: KAGVTQTPRYLIKTRGQQVTLSCSPISGHRSVSWYQQTPGQGLQFLFEYFSETQRNKGNFPGRFSGRQFSNSRSEMNVSTLELGDSALYLCASSLEGQDLGYTFGSGTRLTVV.